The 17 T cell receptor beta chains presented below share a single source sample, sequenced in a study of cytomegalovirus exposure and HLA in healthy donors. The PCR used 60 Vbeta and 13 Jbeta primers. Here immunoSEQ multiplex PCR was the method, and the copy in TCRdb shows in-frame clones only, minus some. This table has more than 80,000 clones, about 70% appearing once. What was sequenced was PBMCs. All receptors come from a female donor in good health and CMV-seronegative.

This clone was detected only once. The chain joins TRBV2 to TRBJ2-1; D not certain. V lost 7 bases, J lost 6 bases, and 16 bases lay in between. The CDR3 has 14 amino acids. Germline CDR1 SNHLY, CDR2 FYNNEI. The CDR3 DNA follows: TGTGCCAGCAACCCAGCCAGGTTTTCCAATGAGCAGTTCTTC. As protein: CASNPARFSNEQFF.

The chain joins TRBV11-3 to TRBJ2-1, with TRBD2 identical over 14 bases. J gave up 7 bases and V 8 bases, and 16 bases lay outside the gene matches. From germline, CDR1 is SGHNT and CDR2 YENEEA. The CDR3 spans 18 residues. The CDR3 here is CASVPGTSGSSGQNEQFF. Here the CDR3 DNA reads TGTGCCAGCGTTCCCGGGACTAGCGGGAGTTCAGGACAGAATGAGCAGTTCTTC.

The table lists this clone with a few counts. Written as DNA, the CDR3 is TGTGCCAGTAACGCCAGGCTGGGTGAGACTGAAGCTTTCTTT. Translation gives CASNARLGETEAFF. The chain employs TRBV19 and TRBJ1-1; unclear D gene. From germline, CDR1 is LNHDA and CDR2 SQIVND (reference sequence). CDR3 length: 14 amino acids. V shed 7 bases and J shed 5 bases, with 17 bases lying between them.

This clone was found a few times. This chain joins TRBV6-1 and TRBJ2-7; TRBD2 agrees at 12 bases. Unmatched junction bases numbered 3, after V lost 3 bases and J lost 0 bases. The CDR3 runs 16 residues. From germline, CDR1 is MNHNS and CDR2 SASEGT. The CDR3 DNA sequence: TGTGCCAGCAGTGATCTAGCGGGAGGGAGCTCCTACGAGCAGTACTTC. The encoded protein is CASSDLAGGSSYEQYF.

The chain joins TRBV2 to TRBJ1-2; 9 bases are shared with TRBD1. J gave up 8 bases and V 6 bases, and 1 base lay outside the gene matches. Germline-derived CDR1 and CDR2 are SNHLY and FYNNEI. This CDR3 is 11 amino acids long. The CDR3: CASRGTGGYTF. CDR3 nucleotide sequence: TGTGCCAGCAGGGGGACAGGGGGCTACACCTTC. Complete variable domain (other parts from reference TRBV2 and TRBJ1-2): EPEVTQTPSHQVTQMGQEVILRCVPISNHLYFYWYRQILGQKVEFLVSFYNNEISEKSEIFDDQFSVERPDGSNFTLKIRSTKLEDSAMYFCASRGTGGYTFGSGTRLTVV.

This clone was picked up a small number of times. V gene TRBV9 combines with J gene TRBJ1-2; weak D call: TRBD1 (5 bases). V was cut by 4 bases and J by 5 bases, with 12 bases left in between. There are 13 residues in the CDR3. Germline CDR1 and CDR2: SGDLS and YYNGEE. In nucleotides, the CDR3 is TGTGCCAGCAGCTCTCAAGGGGCATATGGCTACACCTTC. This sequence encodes CASSSQGAYGYTF.

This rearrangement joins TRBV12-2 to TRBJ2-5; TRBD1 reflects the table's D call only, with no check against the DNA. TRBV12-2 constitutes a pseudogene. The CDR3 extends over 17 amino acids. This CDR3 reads CASRPPPPGTRGETQYF. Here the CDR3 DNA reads TGTGCAAGTCGCCCTCCTCCCCCCGGGACCAGGGGTGAGACCCAGTACTTC.

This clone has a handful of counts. The CDR3 spells CASMRDSGRATDTQYF. CDR3 DNA: TGTGCCAGCATGAGGGATAGCGGGAGGGCGACAGATACGCAGTATTTT. V is TRBV9 and J is TRBJ2-3; 11 positions match TRBD2. The V gene's germline CDR1 is SGDLS and CDR2 YYNGEE. The CDR3 is made up of 16 amino acids. Germline trimming cut 6 bases from V and 3 bases from J; bases unmatched to any gene: 9.

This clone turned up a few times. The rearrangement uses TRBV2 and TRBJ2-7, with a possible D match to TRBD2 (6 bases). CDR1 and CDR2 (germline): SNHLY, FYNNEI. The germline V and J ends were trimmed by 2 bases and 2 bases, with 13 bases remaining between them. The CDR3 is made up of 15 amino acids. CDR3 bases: TGTGCCAGCAGTGAACGGCGGGAATTAACCTACGAGCAGTACTTC. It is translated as CASSERRELTYEQYF.

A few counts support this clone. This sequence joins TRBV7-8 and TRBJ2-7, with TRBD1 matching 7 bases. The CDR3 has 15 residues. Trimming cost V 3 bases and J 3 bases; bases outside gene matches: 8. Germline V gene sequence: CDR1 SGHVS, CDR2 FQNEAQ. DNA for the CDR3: TGTGCCAGCAGCTTGGGAAGGGGGCTCGGCTACGAGCAGTACTTC. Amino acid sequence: CASSLGRGLGYEQYF.

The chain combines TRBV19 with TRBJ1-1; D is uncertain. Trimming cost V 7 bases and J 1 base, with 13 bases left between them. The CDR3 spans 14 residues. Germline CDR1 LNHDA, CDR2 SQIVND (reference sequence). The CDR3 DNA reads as TGTGCCAGTAAGCTCATGCCCGGGAACACTGAAGCTTTCTTT. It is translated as CASKLMPGNTEAFF.

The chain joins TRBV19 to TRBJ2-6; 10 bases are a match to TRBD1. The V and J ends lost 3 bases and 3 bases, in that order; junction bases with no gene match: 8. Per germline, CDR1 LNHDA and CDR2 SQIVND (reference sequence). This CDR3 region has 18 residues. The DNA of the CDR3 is TGTGCCAGTAGTATTGAGAGACAGGGGGCAAATGGGGCCAACGTCCTGACTTTC. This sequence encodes CASSIERQGANGANVLTF. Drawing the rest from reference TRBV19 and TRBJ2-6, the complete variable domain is DGGITQSPKYLFRKEGQNVTLSCEQNLNHDAMYWYRQDPGQGLRLIYYSQIVNDFQKGDIAEGYSVSREKKESFPLTVTSAQKNPTAFYLCASSIERQGANGANVLTFGAGSRLTVL.

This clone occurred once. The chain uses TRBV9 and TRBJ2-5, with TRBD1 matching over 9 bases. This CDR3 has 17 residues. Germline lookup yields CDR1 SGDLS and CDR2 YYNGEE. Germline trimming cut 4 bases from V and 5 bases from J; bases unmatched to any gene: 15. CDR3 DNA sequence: TGTGCCAGCAGCCGCCCAAGTCACAGGGGGCCTTGGGAGACCCAGTACTTC. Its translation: CASSRPSHRGPWETQYF.

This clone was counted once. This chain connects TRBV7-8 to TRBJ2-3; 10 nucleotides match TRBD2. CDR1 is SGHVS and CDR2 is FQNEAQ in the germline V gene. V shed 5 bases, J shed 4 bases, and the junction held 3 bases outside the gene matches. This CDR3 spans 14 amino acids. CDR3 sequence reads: CASSPGLASDTQYF. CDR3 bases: TGTGCCAGCAGCCCGGGACTAGCGTCAGATACGCAGTATTTT.

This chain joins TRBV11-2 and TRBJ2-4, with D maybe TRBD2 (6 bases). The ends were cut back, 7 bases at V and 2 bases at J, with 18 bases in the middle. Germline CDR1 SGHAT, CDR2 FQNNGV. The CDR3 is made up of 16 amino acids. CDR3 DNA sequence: TGTGCCAGCAACAGTGAGGAGGGCCGGACCAAAAACATTCAGTACTTC. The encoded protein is CASNSEEGRTKNIQYF.

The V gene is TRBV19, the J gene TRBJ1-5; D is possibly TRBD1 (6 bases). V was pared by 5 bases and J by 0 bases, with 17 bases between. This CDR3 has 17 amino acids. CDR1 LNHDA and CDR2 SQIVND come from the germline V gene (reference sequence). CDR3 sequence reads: CASSVYRVSNSNQPQHF. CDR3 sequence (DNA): TGTGCCAGTAGTGTATACAGGGTTTCGAATAGCAATCAGCCCCAGCATTTT.

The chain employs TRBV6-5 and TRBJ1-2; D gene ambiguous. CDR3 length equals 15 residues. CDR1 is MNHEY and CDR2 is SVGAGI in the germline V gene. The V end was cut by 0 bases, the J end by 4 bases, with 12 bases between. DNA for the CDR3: TGTGCCAGCAGTTACTCGAGGGCCCCCTCCTATGGCTACACCTTC. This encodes CASSYSRAPSYGYTF.